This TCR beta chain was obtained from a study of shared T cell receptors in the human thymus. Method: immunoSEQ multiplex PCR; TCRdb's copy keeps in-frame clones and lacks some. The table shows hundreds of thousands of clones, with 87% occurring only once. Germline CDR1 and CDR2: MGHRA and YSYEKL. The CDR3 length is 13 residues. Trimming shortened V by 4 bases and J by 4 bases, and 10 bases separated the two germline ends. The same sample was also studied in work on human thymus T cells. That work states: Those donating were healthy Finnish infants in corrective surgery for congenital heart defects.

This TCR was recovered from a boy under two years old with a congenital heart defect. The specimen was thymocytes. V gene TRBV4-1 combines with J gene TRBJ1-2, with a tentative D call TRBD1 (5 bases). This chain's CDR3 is CASSPGLTYGYTF. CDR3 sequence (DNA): TGCGCCAGCAGCCCGGGACTGACCTATGGCTACACCTTC.